This T cell receptor beta chain was sequenced for a study of T-cell reconstitution after alpha-beta-depleted transplantation in children. Study outcomes and limitations: TCRbeta diversity was high at day 60 in some patients (a result of surviving recipient T cells and thymic progenitors). Alpha-beta T cells present about two months after transplant were reported to originate from several hundred expanded graft clones. Newly made T cells mostly supplied T-cell counts and diversity one year after transplant.

Unique molecular identifiers were used in preparing the TCRbeta library. A single record per CDR3 protein comes from TCRdb applying MiXCR to the PCR reads. This sample has just over 950,000 distinct CDR3 sequences; roughly 31% occur once, and the top ten carry about 28%. CDR1 is MNHEY and CDR2 is SVGAGI in the germline V gene. This CDR3 has 14 amino acids. The V end lost 2 bases, the J end lost 4 bases, and 11 bases lay between the germline ends. This clonotype was detected many times. What it binds is unknown. This specimen was PBMCs, mostly from graft donor cells, taken 360 days after TCRalphabeta/CD19-depleted stem cell transplant. This receptor was obtained from a boy younger than two who had a stem cell transplant for SCID, so the T cells may come from the graft donor. This chain uses TRBV6-5 with TRBJ2-5; perhaps TRBD2 as D (6 bases). This CDR3 is CASSYRGLGETQYF. The CDR3 bases are TGTGCCAGCAGTTACCGGGGGTTGGGAGAGACCCAGTACTTC.